This TCR beta chain stems from a study of multiple sclerosis patients with progressive multifocal leukoencephalopathy. Broader study findings: Less diverse TRB repertoires were suggested in most PML patients.

On this clone: As yet, its antigen is unknown. Other nucleotide sequences in the sample specify the same CDR3.

Only in-frame clones appear in the TCRdb table, and some are missing; sequencing was by immunoSEQ multiplex PCR. This table has under 40,000 clones, approximately 90% appearing once. V lost 3 bases to trimming and J lost 10 bases, with 18 bases between them. Germline CDR1 reads MDHEN; CDR2 reads SYDVKM. The CDR3 extends over 14 amino acids. Time point reported: before natalizumab initiation. The origin of this receptor is a human donor with multiple sclerosis. The rearrangement links TRBV28 to TRBJ1-2; D might be TRBD1 (5 bases). Sequenced material: PBMCs. The CDR3 DNA reads as TGTGCCAGCAGTTTGAGTGGGCTTCCAGGGAACTACACCTTC. This gives the protein CASSLSGLPGNYTF.